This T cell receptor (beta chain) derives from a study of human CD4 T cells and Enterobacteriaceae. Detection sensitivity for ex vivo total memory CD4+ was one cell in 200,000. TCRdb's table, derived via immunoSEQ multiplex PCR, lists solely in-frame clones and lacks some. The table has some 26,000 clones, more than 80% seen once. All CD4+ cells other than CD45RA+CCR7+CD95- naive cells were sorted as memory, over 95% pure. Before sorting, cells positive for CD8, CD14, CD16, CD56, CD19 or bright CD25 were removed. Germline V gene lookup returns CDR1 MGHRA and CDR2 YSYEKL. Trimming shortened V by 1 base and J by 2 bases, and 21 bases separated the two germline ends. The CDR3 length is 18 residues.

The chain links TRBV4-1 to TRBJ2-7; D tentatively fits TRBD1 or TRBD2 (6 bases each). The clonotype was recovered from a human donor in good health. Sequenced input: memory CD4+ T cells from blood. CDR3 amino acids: CASSQGLLSRRGTYEQYF. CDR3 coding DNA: TGCGCCAGCAGCCAAGGTCTCCTTAGCCGGAGGGGGACCTACGAGCAGTACTTC.